These 9 T cell receptor beta chains share one sample of origin, sequenced in a study of shared clonotypes between healthy human individuals. Sequencing used immunoSEQ multiplex PCR; TCRdb keeps in-frame clones, though not all of them. Here the sample spans some 2 million clones, 85% to 95% being singletons. The source material was naive CD4+ T cells sorted from blood. Noted subset: CD45RA+ positively selected. The receptors derive from a man younger than 35 in good health.

This clone was recorded only once. The rearrangement joins TRBV6-5 to TRBJ2-2; no definite D call. CDR1 and CDR2 (germline): MNHEY, SVGAGI. The V end lost 4 bases, the J end lost 1 base, and 4 bases lay between the germline ends. The CDR3 runs 13 residues. As DNA, the CDR3 is TGTGCCAGCAGTTCGGAGAACACCGGGGAGCTGTTTTTT. Translating gives CASSSENTGELFF.

J is TRBJ2-1 and V is TRBV10-3, with D tentatively TRBD2 (6 bases). Trimming stripped 4 bases from V and 7 bases from J, with 11 bases between. The CDR3 has 13 residues. Per germline, CDR1 ENHRY and CDR2 SYGVKD. The CDR3 spells CAISVVEGNEQFF. The CDR3 region has the DNA TGTGCCATCAGTGTAGTGGAGGGGAATGAGCAGTTCTTC.

The chain uses TRBV9 and TRBJ1-5; 8 bases align to TRBD1. Germline loops: CDR1 SGDLS, CDR2 YYNGEE. Trimming removed 3 bases from V and 0 bases from J; junction bases left unmatched: 8. The CDR3 loop spans 17 amino acids. The CDR3 loop reads CASSAVRGTGSNQPQHF. The CDR3 nucleotides are TGTGCCAGCAGCGCGGTGAGGGGGACAGGTAGCAATCAGCCCCAGCATTTT.

The genes are TRBV27 and TRBJ2-7; possible D gene TRBD1, 5 bases. The CDR3 runs to 18 residues. Germline assignment: CDR1 MNHEY and CDR2 SMNVEV (reference sequence). V lost 3 bases and J 5 bases, leaving 26 bases between the germline ends. DNA of the CDR3: TGTGCCAGCAGTTTTAAACTTGGTCGCGGAGAGGACATCAACGAGCAGTACTTC. This gives the protein CASSFKLGRGEDINEQYF.

The rearrangement uses TRBV18 and TRBJ2-7; D is possibly TRBD2 (6 bases). This CDR3 has 14 residues. V lost 6 bases, J lost 1 base, and 13 bases lay in between. In germline, CDR1 is KGHSH, CDR2 LQKENI. The CDR3 loop reads CASSRDFPSYEQYF. The CDR3 coding sequence is TGTGCCAGCTCGCGGGACTTCCCTTCCTACGAGCAGTACTTC.

V and J are TRBV11-3 and TRBJ2-5, with 9 bases aligning to TRBD2. The J segment lost 3 bases and the V segment lost 1 base, leaving 3 bases of the junction unmatched. CDR1 and CDR2 (germline): SGHNT, YENEEA. CDR3 length: 15 residues. The CDR3 loop is CASSLGLAVEETQYF. Here the CDR3 DNA reads TGTGCCAGCAGCTTAGGACTAGCGGTCGAAGAGACCCAGTACTTC.

This chain connects TRBV28 to TRBJ1-2; D gene ambiguous. The CDR3 is 10 amino acids. V was cut by 8 bases and J by 6 bases, with 7 bases left in between. CDR1 is MDHEN, CDR2 SYDVKM, per germline. CDR3 loop: CASGRNGYTF. The CDR3 bases are TGTGCCAGCGGGCGGAATGGCTACACCTTC.

For the CDR3, the DNA is TGCGCCAGCAGGGGGCAGTACTTC. Translating it yields CASRGQYF. The rearrangement uses TRBV5-1 and TRBJ2-7; no clear D. Between the trimmed V and J ends, which lost 5 bases and 9 bases, there was a span of 3 bases. CDR1 SGHRS and CDR2 YFSETQ come from the germline V gene. The CDR3 covers 8 residues.

In regard to this clone: Other DNA variants within this sample encode the same CDR3. The chain's CDR3 is CASSIGGGTGYSPLHF. DNA for the CDR3: TGTGCCAGTAGTATAGGTGGTGGGACGGGCTATTCACCCCTCCACTTT. V and J are TRBV19 and TRBJ1-6; possible D gene TRBD1, 5 bases. This CDR3 is 16 amino acids long. With 1 base removed from V and 8 bases from J, the gap between germline ends came to 15 bases. Germline V lookup: CDR1 LNHDA, CDR2 SQIVND (reference sequence).